Below, one T cell receptor beta chain is given with its context. No antigen is known for it. The V gene lost 2 bases and the J gene lost 3 bases, with 10 bases spanning the gap. The CDR3 has 14 amino acids. In germline, CDR1 is SEHNR, CDR2 FQNEAQ (reference sequence). The CD4+ fraction was divided into a CD45RA+ naive subset and a CD45RA-negative memory subset. This specimen comes from a study of shared clonotypes between healthy human individuals. Study-wide background: Samples came from a couple of female and a few male donors aged 18 to 49. Findings and limits, study-wide: Compared with clonotypes that all four donors shared, non-shared clonotypes had lower generation probabilities.

Sequencing used immunoSEQ multiplex PCR; TCRdb keeps in-frame clones, though not all of them. The top ten hold about 0.064% of the sample, which has approximately 500,000 clones, 90% to 96% seen once. This TCR was recovered from a woman younger than 45 in good health. The sequencing sample was made of naive CD4+ T cells sorted from blood. The subset was: CD45RA+ positively selected. V and J are TRBV7-9 and TRBJ1-1; D unclear. CDR3: CASSLPSAHTEAFF. CDR3 nucleotides: TGTGCCAGCAGCTTACCGTCTGCTCACACTGAAGCTTTCTTT.